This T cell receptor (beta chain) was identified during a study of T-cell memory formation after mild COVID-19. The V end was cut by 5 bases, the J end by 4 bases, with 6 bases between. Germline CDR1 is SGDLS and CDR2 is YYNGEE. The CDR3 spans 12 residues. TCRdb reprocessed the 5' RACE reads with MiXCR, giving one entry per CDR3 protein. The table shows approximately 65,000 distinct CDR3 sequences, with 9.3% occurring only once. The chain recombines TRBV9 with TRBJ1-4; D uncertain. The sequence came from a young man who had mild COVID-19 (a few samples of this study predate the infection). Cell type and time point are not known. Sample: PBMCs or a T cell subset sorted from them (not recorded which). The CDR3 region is CASSRGNEKLFF. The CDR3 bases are TGTGCCAGCAGTCGCGGTAATGAAAAACTGTTTTTT. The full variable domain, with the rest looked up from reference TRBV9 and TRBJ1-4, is DSGVTQTPKHLITATGQRVTLRCSPRSGDLSVYWYQQSLDQGLQFLIQYYNGEERAKGNILERFSAQQFPDLHSELNLSSLELGDSALYFCASSRGNEKLFFGSGTQLSVL.